Only a few counts were recorded for the clone carrying this TCR beta chain. The data stem from a study of identical twins. MiXCR, run by TCRdb on the 5' RACE reads, gives a single entry per CDR3 protein. The sample carries 690,000 or so distinct CDR3 sequences, under 9% recorded once. The CDR3 has 16 residues. V dropped 5 bases and J dropped 0; count of bases not matched to a gene: 5. Looked up from germline, CDR1 is SEHNR and CDR2 is FQNEAQ (reference sequence). This sample also appeared in a second study, on yellow fever vaccine responses in identical twins.

The receptor was isolated from a woman aged 18 to 35 in good health. Sequenced material: PBMCs. The chain employs TRBV7-9 and TRBJ2-5, with TRBD2 matching 11 bases. CDR3 nucleotides: TGTGCCAGCAGCCCTGGACTAGCGGGTCACCAAGAGACCCAGTACTTC. The encoded protein is CASSPGLAGHQETQYF.